This passage covers 26 T cell receptor beta chains from one sample sequenced in a study of blood T cell repertoires in COVID-19 (TCRdb year 2020). Library creation used the immunoSEQ multiplex PCR assay. This immuneACCESS table, as held by TCRdb, lists in-frame sequences with V and J called but not all clones. Of the missing ones, under half trace to an unresolved V gene in checked studies; the others have no known cause. The sample includes hundreds of thousands of clones, with around nine tenths observed a single time. About 1.5% of the sample lies in the top ten. Sequenced material: PBMCs or T cells enriched from blood (not recorded which). The receptor set was obtained from a woman younger than 35 who had been exposed to COVID-19.

The chain links TRBV28 to TRBJ2-5, with 8 bases aligning to TRBD2. The CDR3 extends over 17 amino acids. With V trimmed by 4 bases and J by 2 bases, 12 bases remained unmatched. The V gene's germline CDR1 is MDHEN and CDR2 SYDVKM. CDR3 nucleotide sequence: TGTGCCAGCAGTTCGCGGGAGGATCCCCCCCGTCAAGAGACCCAGTACTTC. This sequence encodes CASSSREDPPRQETQYF.

The CDR3, as DNA: TGTGCCAGTAGTGTGAGGGTCACCGGGGAGCTGTTTTTT. Its translation: CASSVRVTGELFF. The chain couples TRBV19 to TRBJ2-2; D may be TRBD2 (5 bases). Trimming stripped 5 bases from V and 4 bases from J, with 8 bases between. Looked up from germline, CDR1 is LNHDA and CDR2 is SQIVND (reference sequence). The length of the CDR3 is 13 residues. Combining the CDR3 with reference TRBV19 and TRBJ2-2 gives the whole variable domain DGGITQSPKYLFRKEGQNVTLSCEQNLNHDAMYWYRQDPGQGLRLIYYSQIVNDFQKGDIAEGYSVSREKKESFPLTVTSAQKNPTAFYLCASSVRVTGELFFGEGSRLTVL.

The chain carries TRBV6-2 or TRBV6-3 and TRBJ1-2; TRBD1 aligns across 7 bases. The CDR3 is made up of 13 amino acids. Germline V gene lookup returns CDR1 MNHEY and CDR2 SVGEGT. V trimming: 4 bases; J trimming: 4 bases; junction bases outside the gene matches: 3. CDR3 protein: CASSLQGTYGYTF. CDR3 sequence (DNA): TGTGCCAGCAGTTTACAGGGGACCTATGGCTACACCTTC.

In this sample, this clone turned up once. V is TRBV7-3 and J is TRBJ2-3; 10 bases match TRBD1. Germline V lookup: CDR1 SGHTA, CDR2 FQGTGA. The V and J ends lost 6 bases and 2 bases, in that order; junction bases with no gene match: 5. This CDR3 is built from 15 residues. For the CDR3, the DNA is TGTGCCAGCAGAGGGACAGGGGCCTTCACAGATACGCAGTATTTT. The encoded protein is CASRGTGAFTDTQYF.

This rearrangement joins TRBV7-2 to TRBJ2-2, with 9 bases identical to TRBD2. The germline V gene encodes CDR1 SGHTA and CDR2 FQGNSA. CDR3 length: 16 residues. The J segment lost 3 bases and the V segment lost 5 bases, leaving 7 bases of the junction unmatched. The DNA for the CDR3 is TGTGCCAGCAGCGCCGAGCTAGCGGGATACACCGGGGAGCTGTTTTTT. Its protein is CASSAELAGYTGELFF.

The rearrangement links TRBV11-2 to TRBJ2-1; 8 bases fit TRBD2. Germline CDR1 and CDR2: SGHAT and FQNNGV. With V trimmed by 5 bases and J by 10 bases, 4 bases remained unmatched. The CDR3 is 12 amino acids. The CDR3 spells CASSALAGEQFF. CDR3 bases: TGTGCCAGCAGCGCGCTAGCGGGCGAGCAGTTCTTC.

V is TRBV4-1 and J is TRBJ2-1; 8 nucleotides agree with TRBD1. CDR3 length equals 16 residues. V lost 4 bases, J lost 2 bases, and 7 bases stayed unmatched. Germline V CDR1 and CDR2: MGHRA, YSYEKL. The DNA of the CDR3 is TGCGCCAGCAGCCGAGAGCCGGGACAGGCCTACAATGAGCAGTTCTTC. As protein: CASSREPGQAYNEQFF.

V usage is TRBV7-9 and J usage is TRBJ2-5; tentative D call: TRBD1 (6 bases). V lost 5 bases and J lost 13, with 17 bases in between. Germline V gene lookup returns CDR1 SEHNR and CDR2 FQNEAQ (reference sequence). The CDR3 length is 12 residues. CDR3 sequence: CASSRPGTPSYF. As DNA, the CDR3 is TGTGCCAGCAGCCGACCCGGGACACCCTCGTACTTC.

The V gene is TRBV28, the J gene TRBJ1-3; D unclear. The CDR3 consists of 15 residues. CDR1 is MDHEN and CDR2 is SYDVKM in the germline V gene. V lost 5 bases and J lost 3, with 14 bases in between. CDR3 coding DNA: TGTGCCAGCAGTGCCCAGGTAGTAAATGGAAACACCATATATTTT. It encodes CASSAQVVNGNTIYF.

The rearrangement joins TRBV28 to TRBJ1-2; 7 bases match TRBD1. The germline V gene encodes CDR1 MDHEN and CDR2 SYDVKM. V gave up 2 bases and J gave up 6 bases; unmatched junction bases: 6. There are 14 residues in the CDR3. The CDR3 sequence: CASSLARGWDGYTF. CDR3 DNA sequence: TGTGCCAGCAGTTTAGCCAGGGGGTGGGATGGCTACACCTTC.

V and J are TRBV27 and TRBJ2-2; TRBD1 aligns across 8 bases. This CDR3 is 15 amino acids long. Germline loops: CDR1 MNHEY, CDR2 SMNVEV (reference sequence). After removal of 3 bases from V and 5 bases from J, the junction contained 5 bases not matched to a gene. CDR3 coding DNA: TGTGCCAGCAGTTTGTCAGGGGGCTGGACCGGGGAGCTGTTTTTT. It codes for CASSLSGGWTGELFF.

J is TRBJ2-7 and V is TRBV4-1, with 7 bases matching TRBD2. The trim removed 0 bases at V and 9 bases at J, leaving 5 bases unmatched. This CDR3 comprises 13 residues. The V gene's germline CDR1 is MGHRA and CDR2 YSYEKL. This chain's CDR3 is CASSQDRGSRQYF. CDR3 sequence (DNA): TGCGCCAGCAGCCAAGACCGCGGGAGCAGGCAGTACTTC.

This sequence joins TRBV6-5 and TRBJ2-7, with D possibly TRBD1 on 5 matching bases. Trimming shortened V by 6 bases and J by 0 bases, and 15 bases separated the two germline ends. Germline lookup yields CDR1 MNHEY and CDR2 SVGAGI. The CDR3 has 15 amino acids. The CDR3 DNA reads TGTGCCAGCAGAACCCCAAGGGGTCACTCCTACGAGCAGTACTTC. Its protein product is CASRTPRGHSYEQYF.

The rearrangement uses TRBV5-1 and TRBJ2-1; 8 positions match TRBD1. The CDR3 length is 13 residues. J gave up 8 bases and V 5 bases, and 6 bases lay outside the gene matches. The germline V gene encodes CDR1 SGHRS and CDR2 YFSETQ. CDR3 sequence: CASRETGGDEQFF. The CDR3 DNA is TGCGCCAGCAGGGAAACAGGGGGAGATGAGCAGTTCTTC.

The J gene is TRBJ2-6, the V gene TRBV7-9; D is perhaps TRBD1 (6 bases). Per the germline V gene, CDR1 is SEHNR and CDR2 is FQNEAQ (reference sequence). The CDR3 is made up of 19 amino acids. Trimming removed 5 bases from V and 0 bases from J, with 20 bases in between. CDR3 region: CASSIYSTGPISGANVLTF. Written as DNA, the CDR3 is TGTGCCAGCAGCATTTATTCGACAGGACCAATCTCTGGGGCCAACGTCCTGACTTTC. Based on the CDR3 plus reference TRBV7-9 and TRBJ2-6, the full variable domain is DTGVSQNPRHKITKRGQNVTFRCDPISEHNRLYWYRQTLGQGPEFLTYFQNEAQLEKSRLLSDRFSAERPKGSFSTLEIQRTEQGDSAMYLCASSIYSTGPISGANVLTFGAGSRLTVL.

V usage is TRBV5-1 and J usage is TRBJ2-7; 7 nucleotides align to TRBD1. CDR1 and CDR2 (germline): SGHRS, YFSETQ. The CDR3 has 14 residues. V lost 0 bases to trimming and J lost 3 bases; unmatched junction nucleotides: 3. The chain's CDR3 is CASSLEQGIYEQYF. DNA of the CDR3: TGCGCCAGCAGCTTGGAACAGGGGATCTACGAGCAGTACTTC.

This clone came up once. J is TRBJ2-3 and V is TRBV6-6, with D perhaps TRBD1 (6 bases). The CDR3 sequence is 15 residues long. V dropped 5 bases and J dropped 2 bases, with 14 bases sitting between them. Germline CDR1 is MNHNY and CDR2 is SVGAGI (reference sequence). Here the CDR3 reads CASSMIPGHTDTQYF. The CDR3 bases are TGTGCCAGCAGTATGATACCGGGACACACAGATACGCAGTATTTT.

In its sample, this clone was seen once. The chain uses TRBV28 and TRBJ2-1, with TRBD2 matching over 12 bases. The CDR3 contains 16 residues. V lost 6 bases and J lost 3; bases outside the gene matches: 6. Germline V gene lookup returns CDR1 MDHEN and CDR2 SYDVKM. The CDR3, as DNA: TGTGCCAGCAGCCCTGGACTAGCGGGGCTCTACAATGAGCAGTTCTTC. It encodes CASSPGLAGLYNEQFF.

The V call is TRBV28, the J call TRBJ1-1; D remains ambiguous. Germline-derived CDR1 and CDR2 are MDHEN and SYDVKM. This CDR3 spans 15 amino acids. V lost 6 bases to trimming and J lost 0 bases, with 14 bases between them. The DNA of the CDR3 is TGTGCCAGCAGCCGTACCTCGTCAGTGAACACTGAAGCTTTCTTT. Translated, it gives CASSRTSSVNTEAFF. Based on the CDR3 plus reference TRBV28 and TRBJ1-1, the full variable domain is DVKVTQSSRYLVKRTGEKVFLECVQDMDHENMFWYRQDPGLGLRLIYFSYDVKMKEKGDIPEGYSVSREKKERFSLILESASTNQTSMYLCASSRTSSVNTEAFFGQGTRLTVV.

The V and J genes are TRBV12-3 or TRBV12-4 and TRBJ1-1, with D uncertain. Trimming pared 6 bases from V and 12 bases from J, leaving 14 bases between. This CDR3 contains 11 residues. CDR3 sequence (DNA): TGTGCCAGCAGGAACGGACTTTTGACTTTCTTT. Protein product: CASRNGLLTFF.

The rearrangement uses TRBV4-2 and TRBJ2-7; TRBD1 matches at 7 bases. This CDR3 is built from 15 residues. V was clipped by 0 bases and J by 3 bases; unmatched bases: 5. Germline values: CDR1 LGHNA, CDR2 YNFKEQ. The CDR3: CASSQERGQIYEQYF. The CDR3 DNA follows: TGTGCCAGCAGCCAAGAACGGGGACAGATCTACGAGCAGTACTTC.

This chain connects TRBV7-9 to TRBJ1-5; D is uncertain. The germline V gene has CDR1 SEHNR and CDR2 FQNEAQ (reference sequence). The germline V and J ends were trimmed by 3 bases and 3 bases, with 6 bases remaining between them. The CDR3 length is 13 residues. The CDR3 sequence is CASSLVVNQPQHF. DNA of the CDR3: TGTGCCAGCAGCTTGGTAGTCAATCAGCCCCAGCATTTT.

V gene TRBV20-1 combines with J gene TRBJ2-3; no reliable D call. This CDR3 has 11 residues. Germline V gene data show CDR1 as DFQATT and CDR2 as SNEGSKA (reference sequence). Trimming stripped 4 bases from V and 6 bases from J, with 8 bases between. CDR3 protein: CSANRWDTQYF. CDR3 DNA: TGCAGTGCTAACCGGTGGGATACGCAGTATTTT.

DNA for the CDR3: TGCGCCAGCAGCCAAGATGGGGAGGGGTTTTGGGGTATCGGGGAGCTGTTTTTT. Protein product: CASSQDGEGFWGIGELFF. The chain carries TRBV4-3 and TRBJ2-2; TRBD2 aligns across 7 bases. The V gene's germline CDR1 is LGHNA and CDR2 YSLEER. V was pared by 0 bases and J by 7 bases, with 14 bases of the junction left unmatched. The CDR3 is 18 amino acids.

The chain links TRBV11-2 to TRBJ1-4, with D uncertain. The CDR3 is 11 residues long. In germline, CDR1 is SGHAT, CDR2 FQNNGV. The V end lost 6 bases, the J end lost 6 bases, and 5 bases lay between the germline ends. CDR3 sequence: CASSLHEKLFF. CDR3 nucleotide sequence: TGTGCCAGCAGTCTACATGAAAAACTGTTTTTT.

The chain has TRBV7-2 and TRBJ1-5; D uncertain. V lost 3 bases, J lost 2 bases, and 5 bases lay in between. Germline values: CDR1 SGHTA, CDR2 FQGNSA. This CDR3 contains 13 residues. The CDR3 region is CASSFRGNQPQHF. In nucleotides, the CDR3 is TGTGCCAGCAGCTTCCGTGGCAATCAGCCCCAGCATTTT.